This T cell receptor (beta chain) was recovered during a study of blood T cells in healthy people across ages. Alongside a J-beta primer mix, a sample-barcoded 5' primer served in a second PCR lasting about 6 to 12 cycles. TCRdb analysed the 5' RACE reads with MiXCR anew, one entry per CDR3 protein. The sample consists of roughly 800,000 distinct CDR3 sequences, more than 45% of them appearing once. Researchers report isolating at least 6.5 million PBMCs per sample. Trimming cost V 0 bases and J 4 bases, with 15 bases left between them. The germline CDR1 and CDR2 sequences are LGHNA and YSLEER. The CDR3 has 16 amino acids. Regarding the study as a whole: Diversity figures derived from one million T cells were judged to underestimate the true value.

To note about this clonotype: Its specificity is unknown.

The TCR originated in a man aged 25-40 years in good health. V and J are TRBV4-3 and TRBJ2-5; D ambiguous. The material sequenced was blood. CDR3 region: CASSQDRAARRETQYF. Here the CDR3 DNA reads TGCGCCAGCAGCCAAGATAGGGCGGCTAGACGAGAGACCCAGTACTTC.